This TCR beta chain was recovered during a study of alternative splicing in chronic myeloid leukemia remission (dated by TCRdb to the early 2020s). For the study in its entirety: Remission specimens from the trials were collected at major or complete molecular response, at 12 or 24 months of TKI therapy. Female/male counts of 11/5 were recorded for diagnosis samples, 8/3 for remission samples and 2/4 for controls. The RESIST (imatinib), ENESTxtnd (nilotinib) and PINNACLE (nilotinib plus pegylated interferon) trials supplied some 10 diagnostic specimens along with matched remission specimens. The median age was about 49 years at diagnosis, 56 to 60 at remission and approximately 34 for the healthy controls. Nine CML samples, seven diagnostic and two matched remission, were obtained from the French Persistem study. The diagnostic specimens from the trials consisted of total leukocytes from peripheral blood collected in EDTA. RNA sequencing was used to profile peripheral blood taken from chronic-phase CML patients both at diagnosis and at remission, and those profiles were then compared against healthy donors. Trizol was used to extract total RNA from peripheral blood mononuclear cells of the diagnosis, remission and control samples.

The receptor library was made with bulk RNA-seq. The TruSeq Stranded RNA sample prep kit was used to generate libraries of poly-A-enriched mRNA from an input of approximately 1 ug total RNA. Each sample was sequenced in triplicate using paired-end sequencing on a HiSeq 2500. A read length of 125 nucleotides per mate was used for RNA-seq. The study's own analysis went as follows. Reads were trimmed and aligned to hg38 with STAR v2.7, with quality control by FASTQC, RSeQC and multiqc. Salmon 0.14.1 was used to quantify gene expression levels as transcripts per million (TPM). The results of principal component analysis suggested that neither trial, library batch, sequencing batch, treatment regimen nor sex drove the transcriptomic profiles. TCRdb reanalyzed the reads, keeping one entry per CDR3 protein sequence and omitting DNA. These V and J calls rely on TCRdb rather than the paper's analysis. For this sample the table gives about 530 distinct CDR3 sequences, of which 90% to 95% were detected only once. The top ten constitute roughly 9.6% of the sample.

The sample's time point label, in plain terms: major or complete molecular response after front-line TKI therapy. Roughly 16 CML patients were included in the patient cohort, and matched post-remission samples were retrieved for a subset of these patients. The CDR3 runs 13 residues from the cysteine to the phenylalanine. No DNA was logged. The CDR1 and CDR2 encoded by the germline V gene are SGHRS and YFSETQ. To note about this clonotype: Its antigen specificity is not known.

Points the paper makes about the study in general: At remission, blood cell composition had been reconfigured so that it resembled normal controls enriched in lymphoid cells. Blood cell composition varied strongly between timepoints, moving from enrichment of myeloid progenitors at diagnosis to enrichment of mature lymphoid cells at remission.

Here the sequenced sample was PBMCs or total blood leukocytes (not recorded which), taken during remission. The V and J genes are TRBV5-1 and TRBJ2-3. This TCR was sampled from an adult with chronic myeloid leukemia. The CDR3 amino acid sequence is: CASWEYSTDTQYF.